The 14 T cell receptor beta chains reported below all come from one sample, sequenced in a study of CD8+CD57+ T cells in acquired aplastic anemia (dated by TCRdb to 2017 to 2018). Patients chosen for sequencing had shown expansion of CD8+CD57+ cells by flow cytometry. Sequencing was carried out with an Illumina HiSeq 2000. Profiling of TCR beta VDJ combinations and CDR3 sequences used genomic DNA as the template. The public reads were run again by TCRdb, first through fastp at Q25 and then through MiXCR, and only productive beta chains were kept. A single entry per CDR3 protein holds the most common genes and DNA from its merged rows. The sample table shows about 160,000 distinct CDR3 sequences, and about 48% are seen once. The top ten clonotypes cover about 30% of the sample. The specimen was sorted CD4+, CD8+, or CD8+CD57+ T cells (not recorded which) from PBMCs. These receptors were obtained from a human donor with aplastic anemia.

The chain is built from TRBV10-3 and TRBJ2-7; D remains ambiguous. In germline, CDR1 is ENHRY, CDR2 SYGVKD. V dropped 4 bases and J dropped 2 bases, with 6 bases sitting between them. The CDR3 runs 12 residues. This CDR3 reads CAISAGTYEQYF. In DNA, the CDR3 is TGTGCCATCAGTGCCGGAACCTACGAGCAGTACTTC.

The chain combines TRBV20-1 with TRBJ2-5; TRBD2 matches at 12 bases. The CDR3 is 18 amino acids. V shed 1 base, J shed 5 bases, and the junction held 14 bases outside the gene matches. Germline CDR1 is DFQATT and CDR2 is SNEGSKA (reference sequence). As DNA, the CDR3 is TGCAGTGCTAGAGCCCCTCATACTAGCGGGGGGCATCCGGAGACCCAGTACTTC. Translation gives CSARAPHTSGGHPETQYF.

The V gene is TRBV20-1, the J gene TRBJ2-5, with TRBD2 matching 13 bases. The DNA matches TRBJ2-7 better at its end, which makes the J call doubtful. The CDR3 runs 15 residues. Germline V gives CDR1 DFQATT, CDR2 SNEGSKA (reference sequence). The CDR3 nucleotides read TGCAGTGCTACAAAACTAGCGGGGGGGACCTACGAGCAGTACTTC. As protein: CSATKLAGGTYEQYF.

The chain recombines TRBV19 with TRBJ2-4, with D perhaps matching TRBD2 (5 bases). Germline values: CDR1 LNHDA, CDR2 SQIVND (reference sequence). The CDR3 length is 19 residues. V was clipped by 4 bases and J by 3 bases, with 25 bases between them. CDR3 in DNA: TGTGCCAGTAGTACCCTGAGGGCAGATAACAAACAAAGCAAAAACATTCAGTACTTC. Its translation: CASSTLRADNKQSKNIQYF.

The chain recombines TRBV25-1 with TRBJ1-1, with unresolved D. The CDR3 has 13 amino acids. V dropped 4 bases and J dropped 6 bases, with 12 bases sitting between them. The germline V gene has CDR1 MGHDK and CDR2 SYGVNS. CDR3 in amino acids: CASSVRGLSEAFF. CDR3 sequence (DNA): TGTGCCAGCAGTGTTCGGGGTTTATCTGAAGCTTTCTTT. The complete variable domain, with remaining parts taken from reference TRBV25-1 and TRBJ1-1, reads EADIYQTPRYLVIGTGKKITLECSQTMGHDKMYWYQQDPGMELHLIHYSYGVNSTEKGDLSSESTVSRIRTEHFPLTLESARPSHTSQYLCASSVRGLSEAFFGQGTRLTVV.

This clonotype was seen more than once but under ten times. This chain connects TRBV10-3 to TRBJ1-5; D is possibly TRBD1 (5 bases). The germline V gene encodes CDR1 ENHRY and CDR2 SYGVKD. CDR3 length equals 15 residues. V was pared by 4 bases and J by 5 bases, with 15 bases between. The CDR3 loop reads CAISGGVTRDQPQHF. Here the CDR3 DNA reads TGTGCCATCAGTGGGGGGGTTACGAGGGATCAGCCCCAGCATTTT.

This clonotype has at least ten counts. J is TRBJ1-2 and V is TRBV4-1; maybe TRBD1 (6 bases). CDR3 length: 14 residues. Germline CDR1 reads MGHRA; CDR2 reads YSYEKL. The V and J ends lost 4 bases and 4 bases respectively, with 13 bases between them. The CDR3 reads CASSPQQGPYGYTF. The CDR3 DNA is TGCGCCAGCAGCCCCCAACAGGGTCCCTATGGCTACACCTTC.

This chain links TRBV11-2 with TRBJ2-1; D possibly matches TRBD1 or TRBD2 (5 bases each). The length of the CDR3 is 15 residues. The V and J ends lost 5 bases and 10 bases respectively, with 21 bases between them. Looked up from germline, CDR1 is SGHAT and CDR2 is FQNNGV. CDR3 nucleotides: TGTGCCAGCAGCCTTAGAGGGCCGGGACCCGGGGAGCAGTTCTTC. Translated, it gives CASSLRGPGPGEQFF.

This chain uses TRBV11-2 with TRBJ2-3; 8 bases line up with TRBD2. CDR1 SGHAT and CDR2 FQNNGV come from the germline V gene. The CDR3 is 18 residues long. V was clipped by 3 bases and J by 3 bases; unmatched bases: 14. In DNA, the CDR3 is TGTGCCAGCAGCTTTCGTGTAAGGCGGGGGGCTATGACAGATACGCAGTATTTT. Translated, it gives CASSFRVRRGAMTDTQYF.

The chain employs TRBV7-9 and TRBJ2-7, with 12 bases aligning to TRBD2. The length of the CDR3 is 15 residues. CDR1 and CDR2 (germline): SEHNR, FQNEAQ (reference sequence). The trim removed 1 base at V and 7 bases at J, leaving 5 bases unmatched. The CDR3 reads CASSLVELAGGEQYF. The DNA of the CDR3 is TGTGCCAGCAGCTTAGTAGAACTAGCGGGAGGAGAGCAGTACTTC.

Notes on this clonotype: With a much larger clone just one base away, this may be a read error. The rearrangement links TRBV7-9 to TRBJ1-4; D remains ambiguous. Germline V gene data show CDR1 as SEHNR and CDR2 as FQNEAQ (reference sequence). CDR3 length: 14 amino acids. CDR3 in amino acids: CASSPRGRGEKLLF. CDR3 in DNA: TGTGCCAGCAGCCCCCGAGGGCGGGGTGAAAAACTGCTTTTT.

This clonotype was found many times. The chain employs TRBV20-1 and TRBJ1-2, with D maybe TRBD1 (6 bases). Germline V gene sequence: CDR1 DFQATT, CDR2 SNEGSKA (reference sequence). The V end was cut by 0 bases, the J end by 3 bases, with 14 bases between. The CDR3 loop spans 15 amino acids. The CDR3 sequence: CSARDLMAGDYGYTF. The CDR3 nucleotides read TGCAGTGCTAGAGATTTAATGGCAGGGGACTATGGCTACACCTTC.

V gene TRBV24-1 combines with J gene TRBJ2-3, with 7 bases fitting TRBD1. The CDR3 sequence is 14 residues long. With V trimmed by 5 bases and J by 2 bases, 3 bases remained unmatched. Germline CDR1 KGHDR, CDR2 SFDVKD. The CDR3 spells CATSVGQDTDTQYF. In DNA form, the CDR3 reads TGTGCCACCAGTGTCGGACAGGACACAGATACGCAGTATTTT.

The table lists this clonotype with many counts. J is TRBJ2-1 and V is TRBV7-2; maybe TRBD2 (6 bases). Trimming cost V 0 bases and J 4 bases, with 10 bases left between them. The CDR3 is 15 amino acids. CDR1 and CDR2 from the germline V gene are SGHTA and FQGNSA. DNA for the CDR3: TGTGCCAGCAGCTTAGCCCGGGACTTTTACAATGAGCAGTTCTTC. Amino acid sequence: CASSLARDFYNEQFF. The complete variable domain, with remaining parts taken from reference TRBV7-2 and TRBJ2-1, reads GAGVSQSPSNKVTEKGKDVELRCDPISGHTALYWYRQSLGQGLEFLIYFQGNSAPDKSGLPSDRFSAERTGGSVSTLTIQRTQQEDSAVYLCASSLARDFYNEQFFGPGTRLTVL.